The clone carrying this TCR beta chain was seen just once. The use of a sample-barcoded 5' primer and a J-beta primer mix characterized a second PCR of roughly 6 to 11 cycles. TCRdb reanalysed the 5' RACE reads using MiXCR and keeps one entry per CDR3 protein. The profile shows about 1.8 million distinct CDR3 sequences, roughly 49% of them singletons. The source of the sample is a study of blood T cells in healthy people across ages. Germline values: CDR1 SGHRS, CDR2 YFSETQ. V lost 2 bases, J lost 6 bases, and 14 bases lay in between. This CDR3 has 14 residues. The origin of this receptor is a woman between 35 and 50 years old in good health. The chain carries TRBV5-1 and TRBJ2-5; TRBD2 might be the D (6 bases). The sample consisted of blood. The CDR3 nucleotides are TGCGCCAGCAGCTTCGGGGGAGGCGAAAAGACCCAGTACTTC. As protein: CASSFGGGEKTQYF.